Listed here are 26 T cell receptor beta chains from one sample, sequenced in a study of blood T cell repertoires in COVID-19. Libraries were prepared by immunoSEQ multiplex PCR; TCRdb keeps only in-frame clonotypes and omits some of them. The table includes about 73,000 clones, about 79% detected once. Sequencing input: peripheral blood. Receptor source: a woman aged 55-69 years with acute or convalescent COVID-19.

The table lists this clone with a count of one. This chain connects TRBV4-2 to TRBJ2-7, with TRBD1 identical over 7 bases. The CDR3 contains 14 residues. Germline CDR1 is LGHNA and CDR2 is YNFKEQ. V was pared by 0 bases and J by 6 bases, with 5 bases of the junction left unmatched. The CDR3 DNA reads TGTGCCAGCAGCCAAGATAGACAGGGACGCGAGCAGTACTTC. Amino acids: CASSQDRQGREQYF.

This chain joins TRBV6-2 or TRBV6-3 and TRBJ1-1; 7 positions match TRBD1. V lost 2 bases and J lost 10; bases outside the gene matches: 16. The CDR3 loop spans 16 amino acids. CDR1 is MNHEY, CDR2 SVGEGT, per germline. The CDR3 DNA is TGTGCCAGCAGTTACCCACAGGGACAGAACCCGCCAGGAGCTTTCTTT. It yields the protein CASSYPQGQNPPGAFF.

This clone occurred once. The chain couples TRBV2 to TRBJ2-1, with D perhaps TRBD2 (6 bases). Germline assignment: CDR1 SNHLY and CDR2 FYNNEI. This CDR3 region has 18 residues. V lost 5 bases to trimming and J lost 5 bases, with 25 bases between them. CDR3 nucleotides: TGTGCCAGCAGTCTTCGAGAGTGGGGGGAGGATGTTAACAATGAGCAGTTCTTC. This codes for CASSLREWGEDVNNEQFF.

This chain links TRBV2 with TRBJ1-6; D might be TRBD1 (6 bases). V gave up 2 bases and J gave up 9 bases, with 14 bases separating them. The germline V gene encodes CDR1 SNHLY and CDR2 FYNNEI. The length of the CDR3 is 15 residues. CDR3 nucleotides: TGTGCCAGCAGTGAAAGAAGGGGGGGTCGTTCACCCCTCCACTTT. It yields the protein CASSERRGGRSPLHF.

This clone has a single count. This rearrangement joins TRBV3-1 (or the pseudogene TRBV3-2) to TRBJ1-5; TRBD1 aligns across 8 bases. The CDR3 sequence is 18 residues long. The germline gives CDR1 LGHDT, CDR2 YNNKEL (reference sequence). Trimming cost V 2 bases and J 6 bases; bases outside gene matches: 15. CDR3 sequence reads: CASSQPRLQTGAGQPQHF. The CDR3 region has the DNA TGTGCCAGCAGCCAACCAAGACTTCAGACAGGGGCCGGTCAGCCCCAGCATTTT.

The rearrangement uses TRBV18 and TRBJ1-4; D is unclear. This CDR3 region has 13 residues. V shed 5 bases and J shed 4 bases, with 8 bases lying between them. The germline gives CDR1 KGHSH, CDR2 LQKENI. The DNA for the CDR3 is TGTGCCAGCTCATCGTCCTTTAATGAAAAACTGTTTTTT. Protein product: CASSSSFNEKLFF.

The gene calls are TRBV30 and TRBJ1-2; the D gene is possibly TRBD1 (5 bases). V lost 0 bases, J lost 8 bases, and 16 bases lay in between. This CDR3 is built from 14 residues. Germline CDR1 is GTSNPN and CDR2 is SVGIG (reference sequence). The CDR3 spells CAWSVGPRRTGYTF. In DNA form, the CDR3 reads TGTGCCTGGAGTGTGGGGCCCAGAAGGACCGGCTACACCTTC.

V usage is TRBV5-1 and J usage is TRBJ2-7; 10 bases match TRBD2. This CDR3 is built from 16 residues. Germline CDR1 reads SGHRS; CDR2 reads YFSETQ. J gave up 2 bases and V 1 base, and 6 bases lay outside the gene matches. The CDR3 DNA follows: TGCGCCAGCAGCTTGATGGCTAGCGGGAGCACCTACGAGCAGTACTTC. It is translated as CASSLMASGSTYEQYF.

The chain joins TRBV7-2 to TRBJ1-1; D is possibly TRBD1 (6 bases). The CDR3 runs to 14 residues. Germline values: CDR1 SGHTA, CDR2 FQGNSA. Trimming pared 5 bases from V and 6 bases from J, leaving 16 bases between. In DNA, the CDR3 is TGTGCCAGCAGCGAGGACAGTGTGATTGCTGAAGCTTTCTTT. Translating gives CASSEDSVIAEAFF.

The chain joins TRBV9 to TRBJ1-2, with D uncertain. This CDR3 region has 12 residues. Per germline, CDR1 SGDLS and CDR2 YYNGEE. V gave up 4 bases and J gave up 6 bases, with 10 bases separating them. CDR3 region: CASSRRGDGYTF. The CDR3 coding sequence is TGTGCCAGCAGCCGACGGGGTGATGGCTACACCTTC.

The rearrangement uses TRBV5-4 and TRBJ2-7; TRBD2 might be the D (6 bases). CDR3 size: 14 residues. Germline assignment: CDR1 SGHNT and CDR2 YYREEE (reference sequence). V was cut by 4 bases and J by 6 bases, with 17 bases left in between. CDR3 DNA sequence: TGTGCCAGCAGCCGGGCGGGAATAGGACTCGAGCAGTACTTC. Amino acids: CASSRAGIGLEQYF.

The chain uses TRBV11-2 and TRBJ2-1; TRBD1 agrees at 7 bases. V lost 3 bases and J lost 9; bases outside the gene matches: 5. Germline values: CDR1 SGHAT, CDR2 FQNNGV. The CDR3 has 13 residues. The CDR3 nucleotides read TGTGCCAGCAGCTTTGACAGGGTTCGTGAGCAGTTCTTC. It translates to CASSFDRVREQFF. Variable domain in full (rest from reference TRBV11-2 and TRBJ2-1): EAGVAQSPRYKIIEKRQSVAFWCNPISGHATLYWYQQILGQGPKLLIQFQNNGVVDDSQLPKDRFSAERLKGVDSTLKIQPAKLEDSAVYLCASSFDRVREQFFGPGTRLTVL.

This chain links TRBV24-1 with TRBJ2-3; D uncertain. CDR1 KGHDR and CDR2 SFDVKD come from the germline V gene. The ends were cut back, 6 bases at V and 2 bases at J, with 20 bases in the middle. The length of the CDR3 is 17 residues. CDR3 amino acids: CATSPPPLVSHTDTQYF. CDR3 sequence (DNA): TGTGCCACCAGTCCCCCCCCGCTAGTCAGTCACACAGATACGCAGTATTTT.

Here the CDR3 DNA reads TGTGCCAGCAGCCCCGGGTATATTGGCGATGGCTACACCTTC. This translates into CASSPGYIGDGYTF. The V and J genes are TRBV2 and TRBJ1-2; D remains unclear. V lost 6 bases and J lost 6, with 17 bases in between. Germline CDR1 is SNHLY and CDR2 is FYNNEI. There are 14 residues in the CDR3.

CDR3 bases: TGTGCCAGCAAAGATCCGGGACAAATGAACACTGAAGCTTTCTTT. Its translation: CASKDPGQMNTEAFF. The gene calls are TRBV6-5 and TRBJ1-1, with a possible D match to TRBD1 (6 bases). The CDR3 runs 15 residues. Trimming removed 7 bases at V and 0 bases at J, with 15 bases between. Germline-derived CDR1 and CDR2 are MNHEY and SVGAGI.

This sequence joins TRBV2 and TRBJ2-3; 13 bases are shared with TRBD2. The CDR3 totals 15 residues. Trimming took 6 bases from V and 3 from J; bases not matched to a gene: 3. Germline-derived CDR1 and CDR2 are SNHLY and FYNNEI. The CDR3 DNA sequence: TGTGCCAGCAGCCGGACTAGCGGGAGAACAGATACGCAGTATTTT. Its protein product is CASSRTSGRTDTQYF.

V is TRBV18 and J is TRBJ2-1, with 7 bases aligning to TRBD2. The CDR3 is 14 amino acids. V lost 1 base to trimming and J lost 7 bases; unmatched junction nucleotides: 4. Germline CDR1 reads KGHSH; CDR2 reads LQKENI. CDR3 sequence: CASSPRRESNEQFF. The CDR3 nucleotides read TGTGCCAGCTCACCACGGCGGGAGTCTAATGAGCAGTTCTTC.

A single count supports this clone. For the CDR3, the DNA is TGTGCCAGCAGTGAGGGCAGGGGTAACTATGGCTACACCTTC. Protein product: CASSEGRGNYGYTF. The J gene is TRBJ1-2, the V gene TRBV2; tentative D call: TRBD1 (6 bases). This CDR3 has 14 residues. Trimming stripped 3 bases from V and 1 base from J, with 9 bases between. CDR1 is SNHLY, CDR2 FYNNEI, per germline.

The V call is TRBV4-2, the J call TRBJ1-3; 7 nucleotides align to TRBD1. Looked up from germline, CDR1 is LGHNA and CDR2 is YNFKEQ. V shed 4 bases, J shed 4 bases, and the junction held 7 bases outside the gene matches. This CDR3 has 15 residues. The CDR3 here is CASSPRQGGGNTIYF. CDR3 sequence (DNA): TGTGCCAGCAGCCCCCGACAGGGAGGCGGAAACACCATATATTTT.

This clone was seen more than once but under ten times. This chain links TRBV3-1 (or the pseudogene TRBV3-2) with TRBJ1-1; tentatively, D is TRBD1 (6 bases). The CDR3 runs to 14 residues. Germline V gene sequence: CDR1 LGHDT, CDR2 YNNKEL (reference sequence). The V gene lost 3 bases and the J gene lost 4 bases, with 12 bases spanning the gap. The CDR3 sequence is CASSQGAGVTEAFF. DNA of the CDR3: TGTGCCAGCAGCCAGGGGGCAGGGGTCACTGAAGCTTTCTTT.

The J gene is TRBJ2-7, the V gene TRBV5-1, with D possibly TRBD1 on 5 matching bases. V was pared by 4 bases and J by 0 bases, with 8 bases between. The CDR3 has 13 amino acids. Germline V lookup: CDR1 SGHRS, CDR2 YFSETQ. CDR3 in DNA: TGCGCCAGCAGCAGCAGGGTCTCCTACGAGCAGTACTTC. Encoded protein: CASSSRVSYEQYF.

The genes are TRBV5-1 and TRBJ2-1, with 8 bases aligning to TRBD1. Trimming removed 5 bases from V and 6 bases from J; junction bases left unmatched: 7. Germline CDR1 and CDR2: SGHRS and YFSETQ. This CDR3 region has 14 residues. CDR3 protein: CASSPSGTGNEQFF. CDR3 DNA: TGCGCCAGCAGTCCCTCCGGGACAGGCAATGAGCAGTTCTTC.

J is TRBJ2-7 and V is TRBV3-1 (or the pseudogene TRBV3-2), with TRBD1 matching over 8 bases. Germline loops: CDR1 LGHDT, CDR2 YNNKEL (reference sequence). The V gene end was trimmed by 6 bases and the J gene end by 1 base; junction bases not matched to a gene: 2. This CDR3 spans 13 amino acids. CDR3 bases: TGTGCCAGCAGTGGGACAGGTTCCTACGAGCAGTACTTC. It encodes CASSGTGSYEQYF.

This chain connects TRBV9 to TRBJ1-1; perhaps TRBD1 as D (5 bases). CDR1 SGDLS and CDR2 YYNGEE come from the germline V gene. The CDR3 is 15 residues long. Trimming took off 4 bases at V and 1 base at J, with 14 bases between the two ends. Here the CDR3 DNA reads TGTGCCAGCAGCCTAATGGGACTAGAGAACACTGAAGCTTTCTTT. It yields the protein CASSLMGLENTEAFF.

The CDR3 bases are TGTGCCAGCAGCCTACAGGGGGCGCGCTATGGCTACACCTTC. Translation: CASSLQGARYGYTF. The V call is TRBV3-1 (or the pseudogene TRBV3-2), the J call TRBJ1-2, with 9 bases identical to TRBD1. CDR3 length: 14 residues. Germline values: CDR1 LGHDT, CDR2 YNNKEL (reference sequence). V dropped 4 bases and J dropped 4; count of bases not matched to a gene: 4.

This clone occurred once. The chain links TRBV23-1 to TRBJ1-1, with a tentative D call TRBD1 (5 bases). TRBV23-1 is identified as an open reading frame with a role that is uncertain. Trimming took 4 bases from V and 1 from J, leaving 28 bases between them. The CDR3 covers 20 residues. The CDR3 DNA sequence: TGCGCCAGCAGTCCCTCACGAACACGCGGACATGGCGGGGGGAACACTGAAGCTTTCTTT. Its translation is CASSPSRTRGHGGGNTEAFF.